The 23 T cell receptor beta chains reported below all come from one sample, sequenced in a study of T cells after yellow fever vaccination (dated by TCRdb to the late 2010s). Libraries were prepared through 5' RACE. The sequencing machine was an Illumina HiSeq 2500. Clones were called with MiXCR by TCRdb after fastp trimmed the public reads at Q25, and only in-frame beta chains were retained. Entries are consolidated by CDR3 protein sequence, retaining the most common genes and DNA. For this sample the table gives roughly 160,000 distinct CDR3 sequences, of which about 7% were detected only once. The ten largest clonotypes hold approximately 2.5% of the sample. The intended sense of this specimen's treatment or condition label: live attenuated yellow fever vaccine strain. The sequencing used CD4+ T cells sorted from PBMCs, collected 5 to 6 days after the first yellow fever vaccination. The receptors stem from a man aged 18 to 30 who received the YFV17D yellow fever vaccine.

The table lists this clonotype with a few counts. The chain joins TRBV7-2 to TRBJ2-5, with TRBD2 matching 8 bases. J lost 5 bases, V lost 10 bases, and 6 bases had no gene match. Per the germline V gene, CDR1 is SGHTA and CDR2 is FQGNSA. CDR3 length equals 12 residues. The DNA for the CDR3 is TGTGCCACCGGGGGGGCCCACGAGACCCAGTACTTC. It specifies CATGGAHETQYF.

The sample holds many counts of this clonotype. The chain joins TRBV6-1 to TRBJ1-1; tentatively, D is TRBD1 (5 bases). The CDR3 is 15 amino acids. The germline V gene has CDR1 MNHNS and CDR2 SASEGT. V dropped 2 bases and J dropped 0 bases, with 10 bases sitting between them. The DNA for the CDR3 is TGTGCCAGCAGTGAACACAGGAGCTTGAACACTGAAGCTTTCTTT. This encodes CASSEHRSLNTEAFF.

This clonotype occurred many times. The chain links TRBV3-1 to TRBJ2-3, with no clear D. The germline V and J ends were trimmed by 0 bases and 7 bases, with 5 bases remaining between them. Germline V CDR1 and CDR2: LGHDT, YNNKEL (reference sequence). The CDR3 contains 12 residues. The CDR3 DNA reads as TGTGCCAGCAGCCAAGAAGGATATACGCAGTATTTT. Its protein product is CASSQEGYTQYF.

There are a few counts of this clonotype. V usage is TRBV20-1 and J usage is TRBJ2-5; D gene unclear. Germline loops: CDR1 DFQATT, CDR2 SNEGSKA (reference sequence). The germline V and J ends were trimmed by 5 bases and 5 bases, with 18 bases remaining between them. The CDR3 has 14 residues. CDR3 loop: CSARKALGVETQYF. Here the CDR3 DNA reads TGCAGTGCTCGAAAAGCCCTAGGCGTGGAGACCCAGTACTTC.

This clonotype was counted ten times or more. The chain uses TRBV7-2 and TRBJ1-6; 8 bases line up with TRBD1. The CDR3 loop spans 16 amino acids. The germline V gene encodes CDR1 SGHTA and CDR2 FQGNSA. The V and J ends lost 5 bases and 9 bases, in that order; junction bases with no gene match: 12. CDR3 residues: CASSIERTGFGSPLHF. CDR3 in DNA: TGTGCCAGCAGCATCGAGAGGACAGGGTTTGGTTCACCCCTCCACTTT.

This clonotype was recorded many times. The rearrangement links TRBV6-4 to TRBJ1-5, with 7 bases that match TRBD1. CDR1 MRHNA and CDR2 SNTAGT come from the germline V gene. J was trimmed by 2 bases and V by 8 bases; bases with no gene match: 12. The CDR3 consists of 16 residues. The CDR3 spells CASSNTGDGGNQPQHF. DNA for the CDR3: TGTGCCAGCTCGAACACAGGGGATGGAGGCAATCAGCCCCAGCATTTT.

V and J are TRBV19 and TRBJ1-5; D remains unclear. Deletions cut 3 bases from V and 6 bases from J, with 9 bases between. This CDR3 is built from 13 residues. Germline CDR1 LNHDA, CDR2 SQIVND (reference sequence). The CDR3 here is CASSIPPGQPQHF. The CDR3 DNA follows: TGTGCCAGTAGTATTCCCCCGGGTCAGCCCCAGCATTTT.

This chain joins TRBV20-1 and TRBJ2-2, with 7 bases that match TRBD2. Germline V gene lookup returns CDR1 DFQATT and CDR2 SNEGSKA (reference sequence). The junction had 8 bases not matched to a gene; V was cut back by 2 bases and J by 2 bases. This CDR3 has 16 amino acids. The CDR3 loop reads CSARPLADPNTGELFF. As DNA, the CDR3 is TGCAGTGCTAGACCCCTAGCGGACCCCAACACCGGGGAGCTGTTTTTT.

The chain carries TRBV3-1 and TRBJ2-5; D is possibly TRBD1 (6 bases). This CDR3 is 14 amino acids long. Germline-derived CDR1 and CDR2 are LGHDT and YNNKEL (reference sequence). V was cut by 5 bases and J by 0 bases, with 10 bases left in between. CDR3 loop: CASSFHRDQETQYF. The CDR3 DNA follows: TGTGCCAGCAGCTTCCACAGGGACCAAGAGACCCAGTACTTC.

This clonotype was seen repeatedly, ten times or more. This sequence joins TRBV4-1 and TRBJ1-1; D gene uncertain. Per the germline V gene, CDR1 is MGHRA and CDR2 is YSYEKL. Between the trimmed V and J ends, which lost 4 bases and 4 bases, there was a span of 16 bases. CDR3 length: 15 amino acids. CDR3: CASSPPYVYGTEAFF. CDR3 coding DNA: TGCGCCAGCAGCCCCCCCTACGTATATGGCACTGAAGCTTTCTTT.

The V call is TRBV20-1, the J call TRBJ2-2; D may correspond to TRBD1 or TRBD2 (5 bases each). Germline V gives CDR1 DFQATT, CDR2 SNEGSKA (reference sequence). The CDR3 sequence is 16 residues long. V lost 0 bases and J 4 bases, leaving 15 bases between the germline ends. CDR3 loop: CSARDADNGVTGELFF. DNA for the CDR3: TGCAGTGCTAGAGATGCGGACAACGGGGTCACCGGGGAGCTGTTTTTT.

This clonotype was observed a handful of times. The chain uses TRBV20-1 and TRBJ1-1; D remains unclear. The CDR3 covers 13 residues. Germline V gene lookup returns CDR1 DFQATT and CDR2 SNEGSKA (reference sequence). Trimming took off 2 bases at V and 12 bases at J, with 19 bases between the two ends. CDR3 loop: CSARSRASNRPFF. CDR3 in DNA: TGCAGTGCTAGAAGTAGGGCGTCGAATAGACCTTTCTTT.

V usage is TRBV6-1 and J usage is TRBJ1-6, with D possibly being TRBD1 (6 bases). Germline CDR1 is MNHNS and CDR2 is SASEGT. The CDR3 covers 16 residues. The V end lost 5 bases, the J end lost 6 bases, and 17 bases lay between the germline ends. CDR3 in DNA: TGTGCCAGCAGTCGTGGTCGCGGGGGGCTTAATTCACCCCTCCACTTT. Translating gives CASSRGRGGLNSPLHF.

This clonotype was found a few times. This sequence joins TRBV5-4 and TRBJ2-3; no clear D gene. The V end lost 4 bases, the J end lost 6 bases, and 9 bases lay between the germline ends. The CDR3 contains 12 residues. CDR1 and CDR2 from the germline V gene are SGHNT and YYREEE (reference sequence). The CDR3 loop is CASSQYSDTQYF. As DNA, the CDR3 is TGTGCCAGCAGCCAATATTCGGATACGCAGTATTTT.

This clonotype was observed many times. The chain combines TRBV4-1 with TRBJ2-7; possible D gene TRBD1, 5 bases. The CDR3 totals 14 residues. With 0 bases removed from V and 2 bases from J, the gap between germline ends came to 8 bases. CDR1 and CDR2 (germline): MGHRA, YSYEKL. The CDR3 loop reads CASSQDPQAYEQYF. Written as DNA, the CDR3 is TGCGCCAGCAGCCAAGATCCACAGGCCTACGAGCAGTACTTC.

This clonotype was counted many times. V gene TRBV6-1 combines with J gene TRBJ1-1; no reliable D call. The CDR3 contains 13 residues. Trimming removed 6 bases at V and 3 bases at J, with 11 bases between. Per the germline V gene, CDR1 is MNHNS and CDR2 is SASEGT. As DNA, the CDR3 is TGTGCCAGCAGCCAGACTCGAGACACTGAAGCTTTCTTT. Translated: CASSQTRDTEAFF.

This chain links TRBV6-5 with TRBJ1-5, with D perhaps matching TRBD1 (5 bases). The CDR3 spans 14 residues. Trimming removed 8 bases at V and 4 bases at J, with 15 bases between. Germline CDR1 reads MNHEY; CDR2 reads SVGAGI. The CDR3 DNA reads as TGTGCCAGCGGGGCCTTGGAGGGGAATCAGCCCCAGCATTTT. Translated: CASGALEGNQPQHF.

Note on this clonotype: This clone may be a read error of a much larger clone one base away. This chain links TRBV5-1 with TRBJ2-2; D unclear. This CDR3 has 15 amino acids. Germline V lookup: CDR1 SGHRS, CDR2 YFSETQ. V was trimmed by 1 base and J by 0 bases, leaving 7 bases between them. DNA of the CDR3: TGCGCCAGCAGCTTGCGACGGACGAACACCGGGGAGCTGTTTTTT. This codes for CASSLRRTNTGELFF.

This clonotype was counted between two and nine times. The J gene is TRBJ2-3, the V gene TRBV5-4; TRBD2 aligns across 9 bases. Looked up from germline, CDR1 is SGHNT and CDR2 is YYREEE (reference sequence). V lost 5 bases and J lost 0; bases outside the gene matches: 4. The CDR3 is 15 amino acids. CDR3 in DNA: TGTGCCAGCAGTAGCGGGGGAACTAGCACAGATACGCAGTATTTT. Its translation is CASSSGGTSTDTQYF.

This clonotype was picked up a small number of times. The chain combines TRBV19 with TRBJ2-2; 8 nucleotides match TRBD2. Germline CDR1 is LNHDA and CDR2 is SQIVND (reference sequence). The ends lost 0 bases at V and 2 bases at J; junction bases unmatched: 2. The CDR3 length is 16 residues. CDR3 bases: TGTGCCAGTAGTATAGAGCGGGGGGCAAACACCGGGGAGCTGTTTTTT. Translating gives CASSIERGANTGELFF.

This clonotype was observed at least ten times. The gene calls are TRBV5-1 and TRBJ2-1; D may correspond to TRBD1 or TRBD2 (5 bases each). CDR3 size: 16 residues. Trimming removed 4 bases at V and 5 bases at J, with 19 bases between. Germline V gene data show CDR1 as SGHRS and CDR2 as YFSETQ. The CDR3 DNA sequence: TGCGCCAGCAGCCCCCTACCGGGACGCGAACACAATGAGCAGTTCTTC. Amino acids: CASSPLPGREHNEQFF. Full variable domain (rest looked up from reference TRBV5-1 and TRBJ2-1): KAGVTQTPRYLIKTRGQQVTLSCSPISGHRSVSWYQQTPGQGLQFLFEYFSETQRNKGNFPGRFSGRQFSNSRSEMNVSTLELGDSALYLCASSPLPGREHNEQFFGPGTRLTVL.

The chain couples TRBV5-1 to TRBJ2-2; D not certain. CDR1 is SGHRS, CDR2 YFSETQ, per germline. The V gene lost 4 bases and the J gene lost 5 bases, with 12 bases spanning the gap. The CDR3 runs 14 residues. This chain's CDR3 is CASSGIQSTGELFF. The DNA for the CDR3 is TGCGCCAGCAGCGGAATACAGAGTACCGGGGAGCTGTTTTTT. The whole variable domain, remainder taken from reference TRBV5-1 and TRBJ2-2, is KAGVTQTPRYLIKTRGQQVTLSCSPISGHRSVSWYQQTPGQGLQFLFEYFSETQRNKGNFPGRFSGRQFSNSRSEMNVSTLELGDSALYLCASSGIQSTGELFFGEGSRLTVL.

Many counts were recorded for this clonotype. J is TRBJ2-3 and V is TRBV7-9; 12 bases are a match to TRBD2. This CDR3 contains 18 residues. Germline V lookup: CDR1 SEHNR, CDR2 FQNEAQ (reference sequence). Trimming took 5 bases from V and 4 from J; bases not matched to a gene: 13. The CDR3: CASSTGTSGSPISDTQYF. The CDR3 nucleotides are TGTGCCAGCAGCACCGGGACTAGCGGGTCACCTATTTCAGATACGCAGTATTTT. Combining the CDR3 with reference TRBV7-9 and TRBJ2-3 gives the whole variable domain DTGVSQNPRHKITKRGQNVTFRCDPISEHNRLYWYRQTLGQGPEFLTYFQNEAQLEKSRLLSDRFSAERPKGSFSTLEIQRTEQGDSAMYLCASSTGTSGSPISDTQYFGPGTRLTVL.